This T cell receptor beta chain appears in the sequencing data of a study of T cells after yellow fever vaccination. Study-level information: With SMART-Seq v4 Ultra Low Input, the fractions containing low cell numbers were prepared.

Study conclusions and caveats: Peaking faster, on day 5 versus 15, the secondary response was nonetheless weaker. Clonotypes found in both CD4 and CD8 compartments made up a small share.

By 5'RACE template switching, TCR cDNA was produced, with a universal primer site and UMIs added in the process. TCRdb analysed the 5' RACE reads with MiXCR anew, one entry per CDR3 protein. The data contain around 600,000 distinct CDR3 sequences, 9% to 15% of them singletons. V shed 4 bases and J shed 4 bases, with 17 bases lying between them. Germline V lookup: CDR1 LGHNA, CDR2 YNFKEQ. The CDR3 loop spans 16 amino acids. This clonotype was found a few times. As yet, its antigen is unknown. This chain links TRBV4-2 with TRBJ2-1; D is unclear. The input for sequencing was PBMCs, taken on the day of the yellow fever booster vaccination. The receptor comes from a man in his thirties or forties who received the YFV17D yellow fever vaccine. This CDR3 reads CASSLQGASLYNEQFF. DNA for the CDR3: TGTGCCAGCAGCCTTCAAGGCGCCTCCCTATACAATGAGCAGTTCTTC.